Listed below are T cell receptor beta chains from one sample, sequenced in a study of a mutant IDH1 vaccine in newly diagnosed glioma. Their recognized antigens are unknown. The table came from immunoSEQ multiplex PCR; TCRdb's copy has only in-frame clones and leaves some out. The table has tens of thousands of clones, roughly 80% seen once. Here the sequenced sample was PBMCs, taken from a glioma patient whose treatment included an IDH1 peptide vaccine. The receptors stem from a man between 40 and 49 years old with glioma. Both conserved end residues are part of each CDR3.

v_call cdr3_aa
TRBV6-5 CASSYERISRETQYF
TRBV11-2 CASSSGLAGRDTQYF
TRBV29-1 CSVRTGVRTEAFF
TRBV5-1 CASSLGLGPYEQYF
TRBV19 CASEGGRTTDTQYF
TRBV28 CASSPIPNYGYTF
TRBV5-1 CASSDRAEVYEQYF
TRBV5-4 CASSLRTPGGETQYF
TRBV7-9 CASSSSRGGPAQETQYF
TRBV18 CASSPDSTAYEQYF
TRBV2 CASSEELAGDGDTQYF
TRBV10-2 CASRMGPGGYGYTF
TRBV7-9 CASSLPRDRVLETQYF
TRBV6-5 CASKTTGSAEQYF
TRBV27 CASSLSGYTYGYTF
TRBV4-1 CASSQNYVTNEKLFF
TRBV6-6 CASSPSGGAGKTQYF
TRBV9 CASSVGRGTGDHEQYF
TRBV5-4 CASSSSLAAYNEQFF
TRBV12-5 CASGLGLAGNDEQFF
TRBV9 CASSARLAGGNNEQFF
TRBV14 CASSQAVNPGGGLGYEQYF
TRBV7-2 CASSFAGDYGYTF
TRBV7-9 CASSLSGLNTQYF
TRBV18 CASSRDQANTEAFF
TRBV7-2 CASSLDGSNQPQHF
TRBV29-1 CSAQQGASYEQYF
TRBV6-5 CASSRLESYEQYF
TRBV6-5 CASIAGYEQYF
TRBV6-5 CASGLAGDPGGELFF
TRBV7-6 CASSTQTGGHEQYF
TRBV28 CASSPHPGLSSSYEQYF
TRBV27 CASSFRTGGTLMGYGYTF
TRBV7-2 CASSFRADQPQHF
TRBV28 CASSFPVRGMNTEAFF
TRBV7-9 CASSSGGGQKSLELFF
TRBV4-3 CASSQGPNTGSPKGYEQYF
TRBV11-3 CASSENQGEQYF
TRBV18 CASSRTEHAYEQYF
TRBV5-6 CASSLTYRPLEQYF
TRBV18 CASSPPTSDTQYF
TRBV12-5 CASGLVLPQGSGEQYF
TRBV5-4 CASSELAKGETQYF
TRBV5-6 CASSLSGQPYNSPLHF
TRBV5-1 CASSLEPSRSTQYF
TRBV5-5 CASSPQLAVGPDTQYF
TRBV5-6 CASSKTGNLMETQYF
TRBV19 CASSIGTSAGELFF
TRBV7-2 CASSLGVAGGPPISYEQYF
TRBV11-3 CASSLPPGGWGENTEAFF
TRBV6-4 CASGVEAGSTDTQYF
TRBV18 CASSPQGQTYGYTF